The following is a TCR beta chain sequence with its context. What it recognizes is unknown. The data stem from a study of radiotherapy plus CTLA-4 blockade in lung cancer. Trimming left V 5 bases short and J 0 bases short, with 14 bases between. The CDR3 consists of 16 residues. Germline-derived CDR1 and CDR2 are SGHTA and FQGTGA. Study-level findings and limits: Some TCR clones had been derived from tumors. These clones expanded in peripheral blood after radiotherapy plus ipilimumab. The authors reported that early blood T cell clone dynamics, with interferon-beta, best predicted response.

The data were produced by immunoSEQ multiplex PCR, yet TCRdb's version contains in-frame clones alone and is incomplete. The table records about 94,000 clones, roughly 80% of them present only once. Lung cancer patients with chemo-refractory metastatic non-small-cell disease were given focal radiation plus CTLA-4 blockade with ipilimumab. This receptor was identified in a human donor with non-small cell lung cancer that progressed on radiotherapy plus ipilimumab. The chain carries TRBV7-3 and TRBJ2-1, with D perhaps matching TRBD2 (6 bases). This specimen was peripheral blood, taken from a patient treated with radiotherapy plus ipilimumab. As DNA, the CDR3 is TGTGCCAGCAGCACAATAGCGGAGCGCTCCTACAATGAGCAGTTCTTC. Its protein is CASSTIAERSYNEQFF. The variable domain in full, completed from reference TRBV7-3 and TRBJ2-1, reads GAGVSQTPSNKVTEKGKYVELRCDPISGHTALYWYRQSLGQGPEFLIYFQGTGAADDSGLPNDRFFAVRPEGSVSTLKIQRTERGDSAVYLCASSTIAERSYNEQFFGPGTRLTVL.